This T cell receptor (beta chain) is drawn from a study of spatial heterogeneity in lung cancer. The overall study: A strong correlation was found between TCR transcript counts in tumor regions and a T cell module score derived from matched bulk RNA-seq. Mean representation of each unique TCR and UMI combination in the raw reads exceeded 8.5 occurrences. Study observations and caveats: Expanded intratumoral alpha and beta TCR counts tracked tumor mutation counts. The counts of expanded TCRs, ubiquitous and regional, tracked ubiquitous and regional nonsynonymous mutations, respectively.

Germline assignment: CDR1 SQVTM and CDR2 ANQGSEA. The CDR3 spans 11 residues. The germline V and J ends were trimmed by 8 bases and 8 bases, with 13 bases remaining between them. Concerning this clonotype itself: The antigen is unknown.

TCRdb called the 5' RACE reads again in MiXCR, with one record for every CDR3 protein. Here the sample spans thousands of distinct CDR3 sequences, approximately 8% being singletons. This sample's time point: sample taken at primary tumor resection. Unsorted whole RNA samples from tumor, nontumor lung or frozen PBMC were sequenced. Material: lung tumor tissue, obtained at surgery. The source of this sequence is a male donor with early-stage non-small cell lung cancer. V is TRBV29-1 and J is TRBJ2-4; unclear D gene. CDR3 region: CSWVALDIQYF. CDR3 DNA: TGCAGCTGGGTAGCTTTGGACATTCAGTACTTC.